This T cell receptor beta chain came from a study of cytomegalovirus exposure and HLA in healthy donors. Study summary: Within the Caucasian-associated ancestry cluster were roughly 82% of the roughly 430 genotyped donors. Broader study findings: A later analysis showed HLA-associated TCR beta chains outstripping equally common others in clonal expansion. It has been reported that TCR beta sequences accurately predicted the HLA-A and HLA-B alleles of most subjects. A later analysis found that most CMV-associated TCR beta chains appeared HLA-restricted.

In the PCR, 60 Vbeta and 13 Jbeta primers were used. Method: immunoSEQ multiplex PCR; TCRdb's copy keeps in-frame clones and lacks some. Of about 160,000 clones detected, approximately 78% appear once; the ten largest clones hold approximately 0.87%. This CDR3 has 15 amino acids. V lost 6 bases to trimming and J lost 7 bases; unmatched junction nucleotides: 12. Germline V gives CDR1 SNHLY, CDR2 FYNNEI. This clone has a handful of counts. What it binds is not known. The clonotype was recovered from a girl under 10 years old in good health and CMV-seropositive. This chain uses TRBV2 with TRBJ1-1; 9 nucleotides match TRBD1. The source material was PBMCs. CDR3 region: CASSLSGQGIDEAFF. The CDR3 DNA reads TGTGCCAGCAGCTTATCGGGACAGGGAATTGATGAAGCTTTCTTT.